Each of the 19 T cell receptor beta chains below was sequenced from the same sample in a study of blood T cell repertoires in COVID-19. Sequenced by immunoSEQ multiplex PCR; TCRdb stores in-frame clones only, minus some. This table holds roughly 97,000 clones, about 90% found once. Sequencing was carried out using peripheral blood. Receptors originate from a human donor in a cohort sampled during active COVID-19.

The V gene is TRBV7-9, the J gene TRBJ1-3, with D perhaps matching TRBD1 (6 bases). CDR3 length: 14 residues. CDR1 SEHNR and CDR2 FQNEAQ come from the germline V gene (reference sequence). V was trimmed by 4 bases and J by 0 bases, leaving 7 bases between them. The CDR3 nucleotides are TGTGCCAGCAGCTCAGGGGTCTCTGGAAACACCATATATTTT. Its translation is CASSSGVSGNTIYF.

The gene calls are TRBV18 and TRBJ2-5; TRBD2 is a possible D gene (5 bases). Germline lookup yields CDR1 KGHSH and CDR2 LQKENI. V was cut by 2 bases and J by 6 bases, with 10 bases left in between. The CDR3 contains 13 residues. CDR3 sequence: CASSPSGIQTQYF. CDR3 coding DNA: TGTGCCAGCTCACCATCGGGAATTCAGACCCAGTACTTC.

V and J are TRBV7-8 and TRBJ2-7, with 7 bases aligning to TRBD2. With 0 bases clipped from V and 0 bases from J, the junction kept 5 bases outside the gene matches. Germline CDR1 is SGHVS and CDR2 is FQNEAQ. The CDR3 spans 16 residues. CDR3 sequence: CASSLAGGTVSYEQYF. CDR3 bases: TGTGCCAGCAGCTTAGCGGGGGGGACGGTCTCCTACGAGCAGTACTTC.

A single count supports this clone. The chain employs TRBV28 and TRBJ1-2, with D perhaps TRBD1 (6 bases). The germline V gene has CDR1 MDHEN and CDR2 SYDVKM. This CDR3 is built from 13 residues. The V gene lost 6 bases and the J gene lost 4 bases, with 12 bases spanning the gap. CDR3 DNA sequence: TGTGCCAGCAGCGGGGGGGCCGGCTATGGCTACACCTTC. Residues: CASSGGAGYGYTF.

The chain couples TRBV5-6 to TRBJ2-5; D remains unclear. Germline V gene data show CDR1 as SGHDT and CDR2 as YYEEEE. The V end lost 2 bases, the J end lost 1 base, and 12 bases lay between the germline ends. The CDR3 is 15 amino acids. CDR3 sequence: CASSFERQLQETQYF. CDR3 DNA: TGTGCCAGCAGCTTCGAGAGGCAGCTCCAAGAGACCCAGTACTTC. Combining the CDR3 with reference TRBV5-6 and TRBJ2-5 gives the whole variable domain DAGVTQSPTHLIKTRGQQVTLRCSPKSGHDTVSWYQQALGQGPQFIFQYYEEEERQRGNFPDRFSGHQFPNYSSELNVNALLLGDSALYLCASSFERQLQETQYFGPGTRLLVL.

The chain uses TRBV4-2 and TRBJ2-7, with D tentatively TRBD2 (6 bases). Germline CDR1 and CDR2: LGHNA and YNFKEQ. Between the trimmed V and J ends, which lost 4 bases and 3 bases, there was a span of 22 bases. The CDR3 is made up of 17 amino acids. As DNA, the CDR3 is TGTGCCAGCAGCCCCCGTCCGAGCGGGCCCAATTTCTACGAGCAGTACTTC. Its translation is CASSPRPSGPNFYEQYF.

The V call is TRBV7-2, the J call TRBJ2-7; D might be TRBD2 (6 bases). The germline gives CDR1 SGHTA, CDR2 FQGNSA. This CDR3 spans 13 amino acids. V was trimmed by 6 bases and J by 5 bases, leaving 14 bases between them. Here the CDR3 DNA reads TGTGCCAGCAGGGAGGGTAACATCGACGAGCAGTACTTC. Translation: CASREGNIDEQYF.

This clone was seen a handful of times. The chain employs TRBV5-4 and TRBJ2-2, with 13 bases lining up with TRBD2. CDR1 SGHNT and CDR2 YYREEE come from the germline V gene (reference sequence). The CDR3 loop spans 17 amino acids. V shed 4 bases, J shed 5 bases, and the junction held 8 bases outside the gene matches. This CDR3 reads CASSRVLAGGRTGELFF. CDR3 DNA: TGTGCCAGCAGCCGAGTACTAGCGGGAGGGCGGACCGGGGAGCTGTTTTTT.

This clone appeared a few times. The chain combines TRBV6-6 with TRBJ2-7, with TRBD1 matching over 9 bases. Germline-derived CDR1 and CDR2 are MNHNY and SVGAGI (reference sequence). This CDR3 comprises 16 residues. J lost 1 base, V lost 6 bases, and 10 bases had no gene match. The CDR3 spells CASSRPGQGFSYEQYF. The CDR3 DNA reads as TGTGCCAGCAGCAGACCCGGACAGGGGTTTTCCTACGAGCAGTACTTC.

The chain employs TRBV5-6 and TRBJ2-7, with D tentatively TRBD1 (6 bases). Per germline, CDR1 SGHDT and CDR2 YYEEEE. The CDR3 is made up of 14 amino acids. V lost 1 base to trimming and J lost 3 bases, with 11 bases between them. CDR3 protein: CASSLNQGYYEQYF. DNA of the CDR3: TGTGCCAGCAGCTTGAACCAGGGGTACTACGAGCAGTACTTC.

This chain uses TRBV19 with TRBJ1-6; D is ambiguous. The CDR3 loop spans 17 amino acids. Trimming cost V 5 bases and J 9 bases, with 23 bases left between them. In germline, CDR1 is LNHDA, CDR2 SQIVND (reference sequence). The CDR3 loop reads CASSFVFVGPDGSPLHF. The CDR3 nucleotides read TGTGCCAGTAGTTTTGTCTTTGTTGGCCCTGATGGTTCACCCCTCCACTTT.

The chain uses TRBV4-2 and TRBJ2-3, with D possibly TRBD2 on 5 matching bases. The CDR3 sequence is 15 residues long. V was cut by 0 bases and J by 1 base, with 8 bases left in between. Germline V gene sequence: CDR1 LGHNA, CDR2 YNFKEQ. This CDR3 is CASSQEGSGTDTQYF. The CDR3 nucleotides read TGTGCCAGCAGCCAAGAGGGTAGCGGCACAGATACGCAGTATTTT.

V is TRBV4-2 and J is TRBJ2-1; 16 nucleotides align to TRBD2. Trimming at V came to 8 bases and at J to 9 bases, leaving 10 bases not matched to a gene. CDR3 length: 16 residues. Germline V lookup: CDR1 LGHNA, CDR2 YNFKEQ. CDR3 region: CASGRGTSGRASEQFF. In DNA form, the CDR3 reads TGTGCCAGCGGACGAGGGACTAGCGGGAGGGCCAGTGAGCAGTTCTTC.

The chain recombines TRBV7-3 with TRBJ2-1, with 10 nucleotides matching TRBD2. The length of the CDR3 is 16 residues. Germline V gene lookup returns CDR1 SGHTA and CDR2 FQGTGA. Losses at the gene ends were 5 bases for V and 0 bases for J; bases not matched to a gene: 4. This chain's CDR3 is CASSPASGGSYNEQFF. In DNA form, the CDR3 reads TGTGCCAGCAGCCCCGCTAGCGGGGGCTCCTACAATGAGCAGTTCTTC.

J is TRBJ2-7 and V is TRBV25-1; weak D call: TRBD2 (5 bases). CDR1 and CDR2 from the germline V gene are MGHDK and SYGVNS. V dropped 4 bases and J dropped 1 base, with 14 bases sitting between them. This CDR3 has 15 amino acids. The CDR3 nucleotides read TGTGCCAGCAGTGGACTAATGGGCGGGTCCTACGAGCAGTACTTC. Encoded protein: CASSGLMGGSYEQYF.

This chain uses TRBV28 with TRBJ1-5; D may be TRBD1 (5 bases). The CDR3 is 15 residues long. Trimming cost V 8 bases and J 3 bases, with 17 bases left between them. The germline CDR1 and CDR2 sequences are MDHEN and SYDVKM. CDR3 sequence: CASGPAGGPNQPQHF. The CDR3 DNA follows: TGTGCCAGCGGACCGGCGGGGGGACCCAATCAGCCCCAGCATTTT.

The chain recombines TRBV19 with TRBJ1-1, with TRBD1 matching 8 bases. Germline CDR1 LNHDA, CDR2 SQIVND (reference sequence). This CDR3 comprises 14 residues. J gave up 4 bases and V 5 bases, and 6 bases lay outside the gene matches. The CDR3, as DNA: TGTGCCAGTAGTGACAGGGGACGTGGCACTGAAGCTTTCTTT. Its protein product is CASSDRGRGTEAFF.

As concerns this clone: Other DNA sequences in this sample translate to the same CDR3. The chain couples TRBV5-1 to TRBJ1-5; 10 bases line up with TRBD1. Germline-derived CDR1 and CDR2 are SGHRS and YFSETQ. This CDR3 has 14 amino acids. V shed 2 bases, J shed 7 bases, and the junction held 3 bases outside the gene matches. DNA of the CDR3: TGCGCCAGCAGCTTAGGGACAGGGGTCCAGCCCCAGCATTTT. Translating gives CASSLGTGVQPQHF.

V and J are TRBV9 and TRBJ2-2, with D possibly being TRBD1 (5 bases). In germline, CDR1 is SGDLS, CDR2 YYNGEE. This CDR3 has 14 amino acids. The germline V and J ends were trimmed by 0 bases and 5 bases, with 8 bases remaining between them. CDR3 coding DNA: TGTGCCAGCAGCGTAGGGCAGGGTACCGGGGAGCTGTTTTTT. Amino acids: CASSVGQGTGELFF.